These 32 T cell receptor beta chains share one sample of origin, sequenced in a study of STAT5B mutations in CD4+ large granular lymphocyte leukemia. Assay: immunoSEQ multiplex PCR; the TCRdb copy retains only in-frame clones and omits some. The sample lists tens of thousands of clones; 78% were seen once. The specimen was CD4+ T cells from blood buffy coats. Source of these receptors: a human donor in good health.

This sequence joins TRBV11-1 and TRBJ2-7, with 7 bases matching TRBD1. V was pared by 8 bases and J by 9 bases, with 13 bases of the junction left unmatched. CDR1 is SGHAT, CDR2 FQDESV, per germline (reference sequence). The CDR3 is 13 residues long. Here the CDR3 DNA reads TGTGCCAGCGGTGCGACAGGGATTACAGTGCAGTACTTC. Amino acids: CASGATGITVQYF. Using reference TRBV11-1 and TRBJ2-7 for the parts outside the CDR3, the full variable domain is EAEVAQSPRYKITEKSQAVAFWCDPISGHATLYWYRQILGQGPELLVQFQDESVVDDSQLPKDRFSAERLKGVDSTLKIQPAELGDSAMYLCASGATGITVQYFGPGTRLTVT.

This clone was counted between two and nine times. The chain couples TRBV6-5 to TRBJ2-3, with a weak D call TRBD2 (7 bases). Trimming cost V 2 bases and J 4 bases, with 16 bases left between them. This CDR3 is 16 amino acids long. Germline-derived CDR1 and CDR2 are MNHEY and SVGAGI. CDR3 coding DNA: TGTGCCAGCAGTTACCGGAGGGGGGAGGGGTCAGATACGCAGTATTTT. It is translated as CASSYRRGEGSDTQYF.

The chain links TRBV7-2 to TRBJ2-2; no reliable D call. The CDR3 has 15 amino acids. V was shortened by 5 bases and J by 0 bases, with 10 bases between the two germline ends. Germline V lookup: CDR1 SGHTA, CDR2 FQGNSA. The CDR3 loop is CASSPTPANTGELFF. CDR3 coding DNA: TGTGCCAGCAGCCCTACCCCCGCGAACACCGGGGAGCTGTTTTTT.

In its sample, this clone is medium-sized. Within the sample, other DNA sequences also encode this same CDR3. The genes are TRBV27 and TRBJ1-4; 7 nucleotides agree with TRBD1. The CDR3 sequence is 14 residues long. Germline V lookup: CDR1 MNHEY, CDR2 SMNVEV (reference sequence). V trimming: 3 bases; J trimming: 5 bases; junction bases outside the gene matches: 3. DNA for the CDR3: TGTGCCAGCAGTTTTGGACAGGCAAATGAAAAACTGTTTTTT. Its translation is CASSFGQANEKLFF.

The rearrangement links TRBV4-2 to TRBJ1-2, with no clear D. Per the germline V gene, CDR1 is LGHNA and CDR2 is YNFKEQ. V lost 0 bases, J lost 4 bases, and 15 bases lay in between. CDR3 length: 16 amino acids. The CDR3 sequence is CASSQDIGATPYGYTF. CDR3 coding DNA: TGTGCCAGCAGCCAAGATATTGGAGCGACTCCCTATGGCTACACCTTC.

This chain uses TRBV7-3 with TRBJ2-1, with D possibly matching TRBD1 (5 bases). The CDR3 runs to 15 residues. V was pared by 6 bases and J by 8 bases, with 20 bases between. CDR1 and CDR2 from the germline V gene are SGHTA and FQGTGA. CDR3 region: CASSPDRGAYHEQFF. CDR3 coding DNA: TGTGCCAGCAGTCCAGACAGAGGTGCATACCATGAGCAGTTCTTC.

The CDR3 protein is CASSQGGGGGTQETQYF. The CDR3 DNA follows: TGCGCCAGCAGCCAAGGTGGCGGGGGAGGAACACAAGAGACCCAGTACTTC. This rearrangement joins TRBV4-1 to TRBJ2-5; 7 positions match TRBD2. The CDR3 extends over 17 amino acids. Trimming took 1 base from V and 2 from J; bases not matched to a gene: 10. Per the germline V gene, CDR1 is MGHRA and CDR2 is YSYEKL.

This clone was seen only once. The rearrangement links TRBV4-2 to TRBJ1-2; TRBD1 might be the D (6 bases). The V gene lost 3 bases and the J gene lost 0 bases, with 14 bases spanning the gap. Germline CDR1 reads LGHNA; CDR2 reads YNFKEQ. The CDR3 runs to 16 residues. The CDR3 DNA reads as TGTGCCAGCAGCCAGGTTACAGGGTTAGCTAACTATGGCTACACCTTC. This codes for CASSQVTGLANYGYTF.

The V and J genes are TRBV7-9 and TRBJ2-2, with D unclear. The CDR3 has 14 amino acids. Germline CDR1 SEHNR, CDR2 FQNEAQ (reference sequence). Trimming pared 4 bases from V and 6 bases from J, leaving 12 bases between. The CDR3 region is CASSSRAASGELFF. CDR3 nucleotide sequence: TGTGCCAGCAGCTCCCGGGCCGCGTCCGGGGAGCTGTTTTTT.

The chain links TRBV29-1 to TRBJ1-3; D not resolved. The V end was cut by 3 bases, the J end by 0 bases, with 6 bases between. Per the germline V gene, CDR1 is SQVTM and CDR2 is ANQGSEA. This CDR3 is 13 amino acids long. Here the CDR3 reads CSVDGSSGNTIYF. CDR3 sequence (DNA): TGCAGCGTTGACGGCAGCTCTGGAAACACCATATATTTT.

The chain couples TRBV18 to TRBJ2-5; 9 bases are a match to TRBD2. Unmatched junction bases numbered 13, after V lost 4 bases and J lost 7 bases. CDR1 is KGHSH and CDR2 is LQKENI in the germline V gene. The CDR3 runs to 16 residues. In nucleotides, the CDR3 is TGTGCCAGCTCACTAAACGCGGGAGGGGACATTGGGACCCAGTACTTC. It specifies CASSLNAGGDIGTQYF.

The rearrangement uses TRBV18 and TRBJ1-2, with 7 nucleotides matching TRBD1. Losses at the gene ends were 2 bases for V and 2 bases for J; bases not matched to a gene: 2. Germline assignment: CDR1 KGHSH and CDR2 LQKENI. The CDR3 length is 14 residues. CDR3 sequence reads: CASSPGTANYGYTF. As DNA, the CDR3 is TGTGCCAGCTCACCAGGGACAGCCAACTATGGCTACACCTTC.

The rearrangement uses TRBV9 and TRBJ1-1, with D uncertain. Trimming left V 3 bases short and J 4 bases short, with 16 bases between. The CDR3 is 15 amino acids. Per the germline V gene, CDR1 is SGDLS and CDR2 is YYNGEE. In DNA form, the CDR3 reads TGTGCCAGCAGCGAGTCAACCAACCCAATCACTGAAGCTTTCTTT. Protein product: CASSESTNPITEAFF.

The J gene is TRBJ2-5, the V gene TRBV18; 10 positions agree with TRBD1. Germline lookup yields CDR1 KGHSH and CDR2 LQKENI. The V segment lost 3 bases and the J segment 5 bases; nucleotides outside the gene matches: 9. CDR3 length: 16 amino acids. The CDR3 reads CASSPSTGGAGETQYF. As DNA, the CDR3 is TGTGCCAGCTCACCTTCGACAGGGGGCGCGGGGGAGACCCAGTACTTC. Looking up the rest from reference TRBV18 and TRBJ2-5 gives the full variable domain: NAGVMQNPRHLVRRRGQEARLRCSPMKGHSHVYWYRQLPEEGLKFMVYLQKENIIDESGMPKERFSAEFPKEGPSILRIQQVVRGDSAAYFCASSPSTGGAGETQYFGPGTRLLVL.

The genes are TRBV11-3 and TRBJ2-3, with 9 bases identical to TRBD1. The CDR3 consists of 15 residues. V was pared by 3 bases and J by 8 bases, with 9 bases of the junction left unmatched. Germline V gene data show CDR1 as SGHNT and CDR2 as YENEEA. In DNA form, the CDR3 reads TGTGCCAGCAGCTTCCGGGACAGGGTCGTAGGTACGCAGTATTTT. Residues: CASSFRDRVVGTQYF.

The chain combines TRBV14 with TRBJ2-6; D remains ambiguous. Germline lookup yields CDR1 SGHDN and CDR2 FVKESK. The CDR3 sequence is 13 residues long. The V gene lost 3 bases and the J gene lost 0 bases, with 0 bases spanning the gap. The CDR3 DNA reads as TGTGCCAGCAGCCACTCTGGGGCCAACGTCCTGACTTTC. It codes for CASSHSGANVLTF.

The rearrangement joins TRBV6-1 to TRBJ1-5, with unresolved D. The CDR3 consists of 12 residues. Germline V lookup: CDR1 MNHNS, CDR2 SASEGT. The ends were cut back, 7 bases at V and 4 bases at J, with 8 bases in the middle. CDR3 in DNA: TGTGCCAGCAAGGTCCTTAATCAGCCCCAGCATTTT. Its protein is CASKVLNQPQHF.

The rearrangement links TRBV6-1 to TRBJ2-2; D uncertain. Germline loops: CDR1 MNHNS, CDR2 SASEGT. V lost 5 bases, J lost 4 bases, and 8 bases lay in between. The CDR3 runs 13 residues. The CDR3 spells CASSRPTTGELFF. In DNA, the CDR3 is TGTGCCAGCAGTCGGCCTACCACCGGGGAGCTGTTTTTT.

V usage is TRBV9 and J usage is TRBJ2-5; D tentatively fits TRBD1 or TRBD2 (5 bases each). The CDR3 loop spans 14 amino acids. The V gene lost 0 bases and the J gene lost 6 bases, with 12 bases spanning the gap. In germline, CDR1 is SGDLS, CDR2 YYNGEE. The CDR3 region is CASSVGAQGQTQYF. DNA of the CDR3: TGTGCCAGCAGCGTAGGTGCGCAGGGACAGACCCAGTACTTC.

The V call is TRBV4-3, the J call TRBJ1-4, with a weak D call TRBD1 (6 bases). This CDR3 is built from 17 residues. Germline CDR1 and CDR2: LGHNA and YSLEER. V shed 1 base and J shed 10 bases, with 22 bases lying between them. CDR3 in DNA: TGCGCCAGCAGCCAAGGACCACAGGGATCGTCCCCTGGAAAACTGTTTTTT. This sequence encodes CASSQGPQGSSPGKLFF.

This rearrangement joins TRBV6-1 to TRBJ2-7; 8 positions match TRBD1. The V gene's germline CDR1 is MNHNS and CDR2 SASEGT. Trimming cost V 6 bases and J 1 base; bases outside gene matches: 5. The CDR3 runs 14 residues. CDR3 sequence reads: CASRAGTGSYEQYF. The CDR3 nucleotides read TGTGCCAGCAGAGCCGGGACAGGTTCCTACGAGCAGTACTTC.

In its sample, this clone was seen a few times. J is TRBJ1-4 and V is TRBV4-2; 10 positions agree with TRBD1. CDR1 LGHNA and CDR2 YNFKEQ come from the germline V gene. J lost 6 bases, V lost 4 bases, and 5 bases had no gene match. CDR3 size: 15 residues. DNA of the CDR3: TGTGCCAGCAGCCCGACAGGGGGCGACTATGAAAAACTGTTTTTT. It yields the protein CASSPTGGDYEKLFF.

The rearrangement links TRBV6-5 to TRBJ1-5, with D possibly TRBD1 on 5 matching bases. The CDR3 loop spans 15 amino acids. Per the germline V gene, CDR1 is MNHEY and CDR2 is SVGAGI. V was trimmed by 0 bases and J by 7 bases, leaving 13 bases between them. CDR3 nucleotides: TGTGCCAGCAGTTACTCTGGGGGGGAAGGGCAGCCCCAGCATTTT. It is translated as CASSYSGGEGQPQHF.

This clone was detected a few times. This chain connects TRBV30 to TRBJ1-1; perhaps TRBD1 as D (5 bases). This CDR3 contains 14 residues. CDR1 and CDR2 from the germline V gene are GTSNPN and SVGIG (reference sequence). Trimming cost V 5 bases and J 6 bases, with 19 bases left between them. CDR3 sequence (DNA): TGTGCCTGGTCAAGGGGCCTAGGCTCTTCTGAAGCTTTCTTT. Translated: CAWSRGLGSSEAFF.

In this sample, this clone turned up once. J is TRBJ1-2 and V is TRBV29-1; 7 nucleotides match TRBD1. The CDR3 runs to 12 residues. The germline V gene has CDR1 SQVTM and CDR2 ANQGSEA. Trimming at V came to 4 bases and at J to 2 bases, leaving 1 base not matched to a gene. Here the CDR3 reads CSVAGQNYGYTF. CDR3 coding DNA: TGCAGCGTTGCGGGACAGAACTATGGCTACACCTTC.

In this sample, this clone is medium-sized. The rearrangement links TRBV28 to TRBJ1-5; TRBD1 might be the D (6 bases). CDR1 is MDHEN, CDR2 SYDVKM, per germline. V lost 5 bases and J 9 bases, leaving 14 bases between the germline ends. This CDR3 is 13 amino acids long. The CDR3 DNA follows: TGTGCCAGCAGTCAACAGGGCCCGGGGCCCCAGCATTTT. Protein: CASSQQGPGPQHF.

This chain links TRBV29-1 with TRBJ1-2; maybe TRBD1 (6 bases). The germline V and J ends were trimmed by 7 bases and 6 bases, with 12 bases remaining between them. This CDR3 contains 11 residues. Germline V gene data show CDR1 as SQVTM and CDR2 as ANQGSEA. The CDR3 DNA is TGCAGCGGCTGGGCAGGGGATGGCTACACCTTC. Protein sequence: CSGWAGDGYTF.

The chain combines TRBV7-2 with TRBJ2-5; D may correspond to TRBD1 or TRBD2 (5 bases each). CDR3 length equals 13 residues. The germline V gene encodes CDR1 SGHTA and CDR2 FQGNSA. Trimming cost V 1 base and J 4 bases, with 7 bases left between them. CDR3 nucleotides: TGTGCCAGCAGCTTAGGGGGGAGAGAGACCCAGTACTTC. Protein sequence: CASSLGGRETQYF.

The rearrangement uses TRBV5-4 and TRBJ2-3; D perhaps matches TRBD2 (5 bases). Trimming removed 0 bases from V and 4 bases from J, with 12 bases in between. Germline values: CDR1 SGHNT, CDR2 YYREEE (reference sequence). There are 15 residues in the CDR3. CDR3 bases: TGTGCCAGCAGCTTGGGCGGTCCAGCGGCAGATACGCAGTATTTT. It codes for CASSLGGPAADTQYF.

This clone was seen a handful of times. The chain employs TRBV29-1 and TRBJ1-1; D not certain. The germline CDR1 and CDR2 sequences are SQVTM and ANQGSEA. This CDR3 has 11 amino acids. The V end lost 8 bases, the J end lost 5 bases, and 12 bases lay between the germline ends. For the CDR3, the DNA is TGCAGCACGACCCGAGGGACTGAAGCTTTCTTT. Encoded protein: CSTTRGTEAFF.

The chain employs TRBV18 and TRBJ2-7, with 9 bases identical to TRBD1. V was pared by 2 bases and J by 6 bases, with 2 bases of the junction left unmatched. The CDR3 is made up of 13 amino acids. CDR1 KGHSH and CDR2 LQKENI come from the germline V gene. CDR3 DNA: TGTGCCAGCTCACCAACAGGGGGCGTCGAGCAGTACTTC. Protein sequence: CASSPTGGVEQYF.

J is TRBJ2-3 and V is TRBV23-1; 9 nucleotides agree with TRBD1. TRBV23-1 is known as an ORF, though its function is uncertain. The CDR3 length is 15 residues. V dropped 6 bases and J dropped 0; count of bases not matched to a gene: 4. The CDR3 spells CASSHRGLSTDTQYF. The CDR3 DNA is TGCGCCAGCAGCCACAGGGGGCTGAGCACAGATACGCAGTATTTT.